Each of the 26 T cell receptor beta chains below was sequenced from the same sample in a study of blood T cell repertoires in COVID-19. The table came from immunoSEQ multiplex PCR; TCRdb's copy has only in-frame clones and leaves some out. The repertoire holds 150,000 or so clones, over 70% seen once, with around 6.1% in the top ten. Sequences were obtained from peripheral blood. Receptors originate from an elderly man with acute or convalescent COVID-19.

This clone showed up just once. The chain couples TRBV30 to TRBJ1-4; D gene uncertain. Trimming took off 2 bases at V and 0 bases at J, with 10 bases between the two ends. CDR1 and CDR2 (germline): GTSNPN, SVGIG (reference sequence). The CDR3 runs to 15 residues. This chain's CDR3 is CAWSPAGTTNEKLFF. The DNA for the CDR3 is TGTGCCTGGAGTCCTGCCGGGACAACTAATGAAAAACTGTTTTTT.

V and J are TRBV28 and TRBJ1-6; D not certain. The ends were cut back, 10 bases at V and 4 bases at J, with 14 bases in the middle. CDR1 and CDR2 from the germline V gene are MDHEN and SYDVKM. The CDR3 contains 14 residues. CDR3 residues: CAITQRIYNSPLHF. As DNA, the CDR3 is TGTGCCATCACACAGAGAATATATAATTCACCCCTCCACTTT.

The V and J genes are TRBV27 and TRBJ2-7, with D possibly matching TRBD1 (5 bases). Germline V gene sequence: CDR1 MNHEY, CDR2 SMNVEV (reference sequence). The V and J ends lost 3 bases and 2 bases respectively, with 11 bases between them. This CDR3 is 14 amino acids long. The CDR3 nucleotides are TGTGCCAGCAGTTTCACAGGTTTAGCCTACGAGCAGTACTTC. Translating gives CASSFTGLAYEQYF.

CDR3: CAISGAEGQGGSYSNQPQHF. The CDR3 DNA is TGTGCCATCAGTGGTGCAGAGGGACAGGGGGGATCTTATAGCAATCAGCCCCAGCATTTT. The chain has TRBV10-3 and TRBJ1-5; 11 nucleotides agree with TRBD1. V lost 4 bases, J lost 0 bases, and 14 bases stayed unmatched. The CDR3 covers 20 residues. From germline, CDR1 is ENHRY and CDR2 SYGVKD.

CDR3 DNA sequence: TGTGCCAGCAGCACACAGGGGCTCTCCTACAATGAGCAGTTCTTC. Its protein is CASSTQGLSYNEQFF. The chain has TRBV9 and TRBJ2-1; 7 bases fit TRBD1. Germline lookup yields CDR1 SGDLS and CDR2 YYNGEE. The V and J ends lost 4 bases and 0 bases, in that order; junction bases with no gene match: 4. The CDR3 consists of 15 residues.

The genes are TRBV3-1 (or the pseudogene TRBV3-2) and TRBJ2-2; the match to TRBD2 covers 11 bases. CDR1 and CDR2 (germline): LGHDT, YNNKEL (reference sequence). The CDR3 length is 16 residues. The J segment lost 4 bases and the V segment lost 4 bases, leaving 5 bases of the junction unmatched. The chain's CDR3 is CASSPLAGASTGELFF. The DNA of the CDR3 is TGTGCCAGCAGCCCACTAGCGGGAGCCTCCACCGGGGAGCTGTTTTTT.

V is TRBV7-9 and J is TRBJ2-1; perhaps TRBD1 as D (6 bases). Per germline, CDR1 SEHNR and CDR2 FQNEAQ (reference sequence). Trimming left V 0 bases short and J 13 bases short, with 16 bases between. The CDR3 contains 14 residues. CDR3 sequence reads: CASSLAWISGQQFF. Here the CDR3 DNA reads TGTGCCAGCAGCTTAGCGTGGATTTCGGGACAACAGTTCTTC.

To note about this clone: A junction boundary mismatches the germline segment, possibly from a read error. The chain employs TRBV28 and TRBJ2-3; TRBD1 agrees at 9 bases. The CDR3 consists of 13 residues. From germline, CDR1 is MDHEN and CDR2 SYDVKM. Written as DNA, the CDR3 is TGTGCCAGCGGACAGGGGATAACAGCTACGCAGTATTTT. Protein product: CASGQGITATQYF.

This clone was counted only a few times. The chain uses TRBV5-1 and TRBJ2-7, with D perhaps TRBD1 (7 bases). The CDR3 has 16 residues. Trimming removed 0 bases from V and 0 bases from J, with 13 bases in between. The germline V gene has CDR1 SGHRS and CDR2 YFSETQ. The CDR3 coding sequence is TGCGCCAGCAGCTTGGGCGGGACAGCAATCTCCTACGAGCAGTACTTC. Encoded protein: CASSLGGTAISYEQYF.

The V gene is TRBV6-5, the J gene TRBJ2-5, with D maybe TRBD2 (6 bases). This CDR3 region has 14 residues. Germline V CDR1 and CDR2: MNHEY, SVGAGI. Trimming took 10 bases from V and 0 from J, leaving 15 bases between them. The CDR3, as DNA: TGTGCCACGGGGCGGGGAAACCACCAAGAGACCCAGTACTTC. This gives the protein CATGRGNHQETQYF.

The table lists this clone with a count of one. The CDR3 here is CASSEAQGQGRGNQPQHF. As DNA, the CDR3 is TGTGCCAGCAGTGAAGCGCAAGGACAGGGGAGGGGAAATCAGCCCCAGCATTTT. J is TRBJ1-5 and V is TRBV6-1; TRBD1 agrees at 9 bases. Per the germline V gene, CDR1 is MNHNS and CDR2 is SASEGT. Germline trimming cut 0 bases from V and 4 bases from J; bases unmatched to any gene: 10. This CDR3 is built from 18 residues.

This clone was observed a single time. This chain uses TRBV18 with TRBJ1-5; tentatively, D is TRBD1 (6 bases). The CDR3 has 15 residues. Trimming cost V 5 bases and J 6 bases, with 17 bases left between them. Germline lookup yields CDR1 KGHSH and CDR2 LQKENI. CDR3 sequence (DNA): TGTGCCAGCTCAACCCAGGGGCCGTGGGTTCAGCCCCAGCATTTT. It is translated as CASSTQGPWVQPQHF. Looking up the rest from reference TRBV18 and TRBJ1-5 gives the full variable domain: NAGVMQNPRHLVRRRGQEARLRCSPMKGHSHVYWYRQLPEEGLKFMVYLQKENIIDESGMPKERFSAEFPKEGPSILRIQQVVRGDSAAYFCASSTQGPWVQPQHFGDGTRLSIL.

The chain uses TRBV7-8 and TRBJ1-6; TRBD1 is a possible D gene (5 bases). This CDR3 region has 13 residues. Per germline, CDR1 SGHVS and CDR2 FQNEAQ. Trimming cost V 7 bases and J 7 bases, with 11 bases left between them. CDR3 sequence reads: CASKSQANSPLHF. CDR3 DNA: TGTGCCAGCAAGTCACAGGCCAATTCACCCCTCCACTTT.

The V and J genes are TRBV9 and TRBJ2-3; 9 nucleotides line up with TRBD2. Per the germline V gene, CDR1 is SGDLS and CDR2 is YYNGEE. V was clipped by 4 bases and J by 6 bases; unmatched bases: 12. The CDR3 runs 16 residues. CDR3 in DNA: TGTGCCAGCAGCACCCCCGGGCGGGAGGGTCTGGATACGCAGTATTTT. Translation gives CASSTPGREGLDTQYF.

The chain has TRBV7-9 and TRBJ2-6; D unclear. Trimming stripped 5 bases from V and 1 base from J, with 3 bases between. The CDR3 loop spans 13 amino acids. CDR1 and CDR2 (germline): SEHNR, FQNEAQ (reference sequence). In DNA form, the CDR3 reads TGTGCCAGCAGCCCTTCTGGGGCCAACGTCCTGACTTTC. This translates into CASSPSGANVLTF.

The rearrangement links TRBV2 to TRBJ1-1, with TRBD1 matching over 8 bases. The germline CDR1 and CDR2 sequences are SNHLY and FYNNEI. The J segment lost 3 bases and the V segment lost 4 bases, leaving 7 bases of the junction unmatched. The CDR3 contains 15 residues. The CDR3 here is CASSGQGLDYTEAFF. In DNA form, the CDR3 reads TGTGCCAGCAGTGGACAGGGGTTGGATTACACTGAAGCTTTCTTT. Combining the CDR3 with reference TRBV2 and TRBJ1-1 gives the whole variable domain EPEVTQTPSHQVTQMGQEVILRCVPISNHLYFYWYRQILGQKVEFLVSFYNNEISEKSEIFDDQFSVERPDGSNFTLKIRSTKLEDSAMYFCASSGQGLDYTEAFFGQGTRLTVV.

The chain combines TRBV6-5 with TRBJ2-7, with 8 bases matching TRBD1. The J segment lost 0 bases and the V segment lost 8 bases, leaving 9 bases of the junction unmatched. This CDR3 is built from 15 residues. The germline gives CDR1 MNHEY, CDR2 SVGAGI. This chain's CDR3 is CASEEGTGYSYEQYF. In DNA, the CDR3 is TGTGCCAGCGAAGAGGGGACAGGATACTCCTACGAGCAGTACTTC.

Of note for this clone: Distinct nucleotide sequences in the sample also encode this CDR3. Here the CDR3 DNA reads TGTGCCAGCAGTTTACAGCCCCCCCTCCAGCAGGGTCGAACCTACGAGCAGTACTTC. Protein product: CASSLQPPLQQGRTYEQYF. The chain is built from TRBV28 and TRBJ2-7; tentatively, D is TRBD1 (5 bases). The germline gives CDR1 MDHEN, CDR2 SYDVKM. This CDR3 is built from 19 residues. V gave up 2 bases and J gave up 2 bases, with 25 bases separating them.

The chain is built from TRBV11-2 and TRBJ2-7; a weak D match, TRBD2 (6 bases). The length of the CDR3 is 14 residues. Deletions cut 5 bases from V and 3 bases from J, with 14 bases between. Germline V gene data show CDR1 as SGHAT and CDR2 as FQNNGV. CDR3 in amino acids: CASSPSGEVYEQYF. CDR3 DNA: TGTGCCAGCAGCCCTTCCGGGGAGGTCTACGAGCAGTACTTC.

V and J are TRBV6-5 and TRBJ1-3; tentatively, D is TRBD1 (6 bases). Germline lookup yields CDR1 MNHEY and CDR2 SVGAGI. This CDR3 contains 16 residues. The V gene lost 2 bases and the J gene lost 0 bases, with 11 bases spanning the gap. CDR3 region: CASSYATGNSGNTIYF. The CDR3 DNA is TGTGCCAGCAGTTACGCAACAGGGAACTCTGGAAACACCATATATTTT.

The chain links TRBV18 to TRBJ2-5; 9 nucleotides align to TRBD1. This CDR3 spans 17 amino acids. V lost 6 bases to trimming and J lost 1 base; unmatched junction nucleotides: 12. CDR1 is KGHSH and CDR2 is LQKENI in the germline V gene. CDR3 protein: CASSRGQGQSGQETQYF. Here the CDR3 DNA reads TGTGCCAGCTCTCGAGGACAGGGGCAATCGGGCCAAGAGACCCAGTACTTC.

This sequence joins TRBV11-2 and TRBJ1-2, with D maybe TRBD1 (5 bases). The germline gives CDR1 SGHAT, CDR2 FQNNGV. The CDR3 has 15 residues. V was cut by 5 bases and J by 3 bases, with 16 bases left in between. DNA of the CDR3: TGTGCCAGCAGCCCTAACCCCGACAGACACTATGGCTACACCTTC. Translated, it gives CASSPNPDRHYGYTF.

The V and J genes are TRBV19 and TRBJ1-2; TRBD1 matches at 8 bases. The length of the CDR3 is 13 residues. With V trimmed by 9 bases and J by 0 bases, 3 bases remained unmatched. Germline V gene lookup returns CDR1 LNHDA and CDR2 SQIVND (reference sequence). The CDR3 region has the DNA TGTGCCAGCAGGGGGCTTTCTAACTATGGCTACACCTTC. This sequence encodes CASRGLSNYGYTF.

This clone was seen only a few times. The V call is TRBV10-1, the J call TRBJ2-3; TRBD2 matches 8 bases. The V segment lost 3 bases and the J segment 3 bases; nucleotides outside the gene matches: 11. Looked up from germline, CDR1 is WNHNN and CDR2 is SYGVQD (reference sequence). This CDR3 is built from 17 residues. In DNA form, the CDR3 reads TGCGCCAGCAGTGAATTGAAAGCGGGAGAGCTAACAGATACGCAGTATTTT. Residues: CASSELKAGELTDTQYF.

J is TRBJ2-1 and V is TRBV27; 7 bases match TRBD1. J lost 5 bases, V lost 5 bases, and 9 bases had no gene match. There are 15 residues in the CDR3. Per germline, CDR1 MNHEY and CDR2 SMNVEV (reference sequence). CDR3 DNA: TGTGCCAGCAGTATTCGGGACAGAGCAAACAATGAGCAGTTCTTC. It yields the protein CASSIRDRANNEQFF.

V is TRBV20-1 and J is TRBJ2-1; 10 positions agree with TRBD2. The CDR3 contains 11 residues. V dropped 0 bases and J dropped 14; count of bases not matched to a gene: 1. Germline CDR1 and CDR2: DFQATT and SNEGSKA (reference sequence). The CDR3 is CSARDGLAEFF. CDR3 in DNA: TGCAGTGCTAGAGACGGACTAGCGGAGTTCTTC.